The 5 T cell receptor beta chains below come from one sample, sequenced in a study of T cells in Graves' hyperthyroidism and ophthalmopathy. The source material, RNA transcripts, was used to amplify TCR beta CDR3 regions. Researchers ran a first-round RT-PCR on the TCR CDR3 using the HTBI primer set. From the multiplex PCR reads, TCRdb called clonotypes with MiXCR, one entry per CDR3 protein. In the table there are around 580,000 distinct CDR3 sequences, approximately 15% of which are singletons. The sample comprised blood. Receptors originate from a woman aged 18 to 35 with Graves' hyperthyroidism.

This clonotype was picked up one time. The J gene is TRBJ1-4, the V gene TRBV15; D is possibly TRBD1 (5 bases). V gave up 1 base and J gave up 4 bases, with 10 bases separating them. The CDR3 has 15 amino acids. Germline V lookup: CDR1 LNHNV, CDR2 YYDKDF (reference sequence). The CDR3 DNA reads TGTGCCACCAGCAGAGTGACAGCACATAATGAAAAACTGTTTTTT. Residues: CATSRVTAHNEKLFF.

The chain recombines TRBV20-1 with TRBJ1-4; tentatively, D is TRBD1 (5 bases). Germline V gene lookup returns CDR1 DFQATT and CDR2 SNEGSKA (reference sequence). V lost 5 bases and J lost 3, with 13 bases in between. This CDR3 region has 14 residues. The CDR3 is CSAPSGTANEKLFF. The DNA of the CDR3 is TGCAGTGCTCCCTCCGGGACTGCTAATGAAAAACTGTTTTTT.

At least ten counts were recorded for this clonotype. This chain uses TRBV12-3 or TRBV12-4 with TRBJ2-3, with D perhaps given as TRBD1 or TRBD2 (5 bases each). The CDR3 spans 15 residues. V was pared by 4 bases and J by 7 bases, with 18 bases between. The CDR3 loop reads CASSYSGTRSNTQYF. For the CDR3, the DNA is TGTGCCAGCAGTTACTCCGGGACCCGCTCGAATACGCAGTATTTT.

This clonotype was observed at least ten times. This chain joins TRBV24-1 and TRBJ1-2; D call uncertain. Trimming took 0 bases from V and 8 from J, leaving 3 bases between them. This CDR3 contains 11 residues. Germline-derived CDR1 and CDR2 are KGHDR and SFDVKD. CDR3 loop: CATSDLHGYTF. The CDR3 DNA sequence: TGTGCCACCAGTGATTTGCACGGCTACACCTTC.

The J gene is TRBJ2-1, the V gene TRBV12-5, with 9 bases aligning to TRBD2. The J call is uncertain, as TRBJ2-7 better fits the DNA end. From germline, CDR1 is LGHNT and CDR2 FRNRAP. This CDR3 has 15 residues. CDR3 region: CASGLASGTYNEQYF. In nucleotides, the CDR3 is TGTGCTAGTGGTTTAGCTAGCGGGACCTACAATGAGCAGTACTTC.